The 20 T cell receptor beta chains reported below all come from one sample, sequenced in a study of blood T cell repertoires in COVID-19. The repertoire was sequenced with immunoSEQ multiplex PCR; TCRdb's copy has only in-frame clones and lacks some. The sample consists of roughly 300,000 clones, around nine tenths of them appearing once. The source material was PBMCs or T cells enriched from blood (not recorded which). Receptors originate from a woman aged 25 to 45 who had recovered from COVID-19.

This chain uses TRBV5-4 with TRBJ2-3; D might be TRBD2 (5 bases). V was shortened by 4 bases and J by 5 bases, with 17 bases between the two germline ends. This CDR3 region has 15 residues. Germline V gene sequence: CDR1 SGHNT, CDR2 YYREEE (reference sequence). The CDR3 nucleotides are TGTGCCAGCAGCCACCGGACTGGCGAGGTAGATACGCAGTATTTT. This translates into CASSHRTGEVDTQYF.

The chain combines TRBV6-5 with TRBJ1-1; tentatively, D is TRBD1 (6 bases). V lost 7 bases and J lost 4, with 10 bases in between. The CDR3 has 12 residues. CDR1 is MNHEY and CDR2 is SVGAGI in the germline V gene. The CDR3 protein is CASIQGSTEAFF. CDR3 in DNA: TGTGCCAGCATTCAGGGGAGCACTGAAGCTTTCTTT.

The rearrangement uses TRBV27 and TRBJ1-2; weak D call: TRBD1 (6 bases). There are 13 residues in the CDR3. With 4 bases removed from V and 8 bases from J, the gap between germline ends came to 14 bases. Germline V gene data show CDR1 as MNHEY and CDR2 as SMNVEV (reference sequence). The DNA of the CDR3 is TGTGCCAGCAGTTCAGGGGCTCCCTGGGGCTACACCTTC. Protein: CASSSGAPWGYTF.

The rearrangement joins TRBV15 to TRBJ2-3; tentative D call: TRBD1 (6 bases). There are 16 residues in the CDR3. Germline CDR1 reads LNHNV; CDR2 reads YYDKDF (reference sequence). V was pared by 1 base and J by 4 bases, with 15 bases between. The CDR3 reads CATSRAPGQLADTQYF. CDR3 DNA: TGTGCCACCAGCAGAGCCCCGGGACAATTGGCAGATACGCAGTATTTT.

V and J are TRBV7-6 and TRBJ2-2, with unresolved D. Germline CDR1 and CDR2: SGHVS and FNYEAQ. The ends were cut back, 7 bases at V and 0 bases at J, with 12 bases in the middle. This CDR3 is built from 15 residues. The CDR3 region has the DNA TGTGCCAGCACTGACTCAGCTCCGAACACCGGGGAGCTGTTTTTT. It encodes CASTDSAPNTGELFF.

The rearrangement links TRBV3-1 (or the pseudogene TRBV3-2) to TRBJ2-5; 7 bases align to TRBD2. Trimming cost V 1 base and J 5 bases; bases outside gene matches: 7. CDR3 length equals 15 residues. The germline gives CDR1 LGHDT, CDR2 YNNKEL (reference sequence). CDR3 coding DNA: TGTGCCAGCAGCCAAGTCGGGACTACTTTCGAGACCCAGTACTTC. This encodes CASSQVGTTFETQYF.

This clone was observed a few times. V is TRBV11-1 and J is TRBJ1-1, with D maybe TRBD1 (6 bases). V lost 1 base and J 11 bases, leaving 14 bases between the germline ends. Per germline, CDR1 SGHAT and CDR2 FQDESV (reference sequence). This CDR3 is 13 amino acids long. CDR3 region: CASSLGRGQEAFF. The CDR3 coding sequence is TGTGCCAGCAGCTTAGGCAGGGGCCAGGAGGCTTTCTTT.

V usage is TRBV28 and J usage is TRBJ2-7; 11 bases are a match to TRBD2. The CDR3 is 16 amino acids. The germline CDR1 and CDR2 sequences are MDHEN and SYDVKM. The V segment lost 2 bases and the J segment 0 bases; nucleotides outside the gene matches: 3. The CDR3 is CASSLPLAGGSYEQYF. CDR3 nucleotides: TGTGCCAGCAGTTTACCCCTAGCGGGAGGCTCCTACGAGCAGTACTTC.

This chain links TRBV27 with TRBJ2-1; D is ambiguous. CDR3 size: 11 residues. From germline, CDR1 is MNHEY and CDR2 SMNVEV (reference sequence). The V end was cut by 6 bases, the J end by 6 bases, with 6 bases between. Here the CDR3 reads CASSRRNEQFF. The CDR3 bases are TGTGCCAGCAGCAGGCGCAATGAGCAGTTCTTC.

The genes are TRBV5-4 and TRBJ2-7, with a weak D call TRBD2 (6 bases). In germline, CDR1 is SGHNT, CDR2 YYREEE (reference sequence). The V end was cut by 2 bases, the J end by 2 bases, with 14 bases between. The CDR3 runs to 15 residues. CDR3 sequence reads: CASSFSRSGAYEQYF. CDR3 DNA sequence: TGTGCCAGCAGCTTCAGTCGTAGCGGCGCCTACGAGCAGTACTTC. The complete variable domain, with remaining parts taken from reference TRBV5-4 and TRBJ2-7, reads ETGVTQSPTHLIKTRGQQVTLRCSSQSGHNTVSWYQQALGQGPQFIFQYYREEENGRGNFPPRFSGLQFPNYSSELNVNALELDDSALYLCASSFSRSGAYEQYFGPGTRLTVT.

This clone turned up a few times. This chain links TRBV7-9 with TRBJ1-5, with a weak D call TRBD1 (5 bases). Per the germline V gene, CDR1 is SEHNR and CDR2 is FQNEAQ (reference sequence). CDR3 length: 15 amino acids. V was shortened by 5 bases and J by 3 bases, with 14 bases between the two germline ends. The CDR3 here is CASSPGGSDNQPQHF. In nucleotides, the CDR3 is TGTGCCAGCAGCCCCGGGGGGTCCGACAATCAGCCCCAGCATTTT.

This rearrangement joins TRBV3-1 (or the pseudogene TRBV3-2) to TRBJ2-1, with D tentatively TRBD2 (5 bases). V was cut by 3 bases and J by 6 bases, with 12 bases left in between. The germline V gene encodes CDR1 LGHDT and CDR2 YNNKEL (reference sequence). CDR3 length: 14 residues. The CDR3 is CASSQPARGNEQFF. The CDR3 nucleotides read TGTGCCAGCAGCCAGCCAGCCCGGGGCAATGAGCAGTTCTTC.

On this clone: Mismatch with germline at one junction end may stem from a read error. J is TRBJ1-1 and V is TRBV5-1, with D unclear. This CDR3 spans 11 amino acids. Germline-derived CDR1 and CDR2 are SGHRS and YFSETQ. CDR3 in amino acids: CASSLNNEAFF. DNA of the CDR3: TGCGCCAGCAGCTTGAACAATGAAGCTTTCTTT.

This clone was recorded only once. V gene TRBV29-1 combines with J gene TRBJ1-4, with 12 bases lining up with TRBD1. Germline-derived CDR1 and CDR2 are SQVTM and ANQGSEA. CDR3 size: 15 residues. The trim removed 4 bases at V and 4 bases at J, leaving 4 bases unmatched. CDR3 coding DNA: TGCAGCGTTGGGGACAGGGGGCGCGGTAATGAAAAACTGTTTTTT. Encoded protein: CSVGDRGRGNEKLFF.

V is TRBV10-2 and J is TRBJ2-5; TRBD2 agrees at 7 bases. Germline V gene sequence: CDR1 WSHSY, CDR2 SAAADI. V was pared by 6 bases and J by 5 bases, with 21 bases of the junction left unmatched. This CDR3 has 18 amino acids. In DNA, the CDR3 is TGCGCCAGCAGCCCATGGGGCGGGAGCAGGTTTATAAGCGAGACCCAGTACTTC. Protein sequence: CASSPWGGSRFISETQYF.

CDR3 protein: CASSQSRAQNGGGEQFF. Here the CDR3 DNA reads TGCGCCAGCAGCCAAAGCCGGGCCCAAAATGGCGGGGGTGAGCAGTTCTTC. This sequence joins TRBV4-3 and TRBJ2-1; 7 nucleotides align to TRBD2. Germline CDR1 is LGHNA and CDR2 is YSLEER. This CDR3 has 17 residues. J was trimmed by 9 bases and V by 2 bases; bases with no gene match: 16.

Only one count was recorded for this clone. The chain employs TRBV5-1 and TRBJ2-3, with 9 bases identical to TRBD2. Germline-derived CDR1 and CDR2 are SGHRS and YFSETQ. V shed 2 bases, J shed 4 bases, and the junction held 5 bases outside the gene matches. This CDR3 spans 15 amino acids. The CDR3 sequence is CASSFRGRASDTQYF. CDR3 DNA: TGCGCCAGCAGCTTTCGCGGGAGGGCCTCAGATACGCAGTATTTT.

The rearrangement links TRBV28 to TRBJ2-7, with 12 bases aligning to TRBD2. CDR3 length: 16 amino acids. The germline V gene has CDR1 MDHEN and CDR2 SYDVKM. V was pared by 6 bases and J by 2 bases, with 8 bases of the junction left unmatched. CDR3 region: CASRRNGLAGTYEQYF. CDR3 sequence (DNA): TGTGCCAGCAGGCGCAACGGACTAGCGGGAACCTACGAGCAGTACTTC.

This chain connects TRBV29-1 to TRBJ2-3; weak D call: TRBD1 (6 bases). This CDR3 has 16 residues. V lost 7 bases and J 4 bases, leaving 24 bases between the germline ends. Germline V gene data show CDR1 as SQVTM and CDR2 as ANQGSEA. CDR3 sequence: CSAGSGGAFRADTQYF. The CDR3 DNA reads TGCAGCGCCGGTAGTGGGGGCGCGTTTCGGGCAGATACGCAGTATTTT.

The V and J genes are TRBV19 and TRBJ1-5; D is ambiguous. The germline CDR1 and CDR2 sequences are LNHDA and SQIVND (reference sequence). Between the trimmed V and J ends, which lost 1 base and 1 base, there was a span of 14 bases. CDR3 length: 17 amino acids. CDR3 in amino acids: CASSIVGLVESNQPQHF. The CDR3 DNA sequence: TGTGCCAGTAGTATAGTCGGATTGGTGGAGAGCAATCAGCCCCAGCATTTT.